This is a list of T cell receptor beta chains from one sample in a study of blood T cell repertoires in COVID-19. The table came from immunoSEQ multiplex PCR; TCRdb's copy has only in-frame clones and leaves some out. The table includes a few hundred thousand clones, about 82% detected once. The sequenced sample consisted of peripheral blood. All receptors come from a woman between 45 and 65 years old with acute or convalescent COVID-19. Both conserved end residues are part of each CDR3. A D gene is named only where the DNA matches it firmly. Rows may omit the clone size; those that give it use once, few, many or a size class.

d_gene,v_gene,abundance,j_gene,CDR3aa,CDR3nt
TRBD1,TRBV4-2,-,TRBJ1-1,CASSQDGTEQTAEAFF,TGTGCCAGCAGCCAAGATGGGACAGAGCAAACGGCTGAAGCTTTCTTT
TRBD1,TRBV30,-,TRBJ2-7,CAWSAKPGQDSYEQYF,TGTGCCTGGAGCGCCAAACCGGGACAGGACTCCTACGAGCAGTACTTC
-,TRBV11-1,few,TRBJ2-7,CASSLAPSGSSSYEQYF,TGTGCCAGCAGCTTAGCCCCGAGCGGGTCTAGCTCCTACGAGCAGTACTTC
TRBD1,TRBV18,-,TRBJ2-2,CASFRQGRNTGELFF,TGTGCCAGCTTTAGACAGGGAAGGAACACCGGGGAGCTGTTTTTT
TRBD1,TRBV19,-,TRBJ1-1,CASSVRTGGRAEAFF,TGTGCCAGTAGTGTCCGGACAGGGGGCCGCGCTGAAGCTTTCTTT
-,TRBV11-3,-,TRBJ2-1,CASSLGGFAGTSYNEQFF,TGTGCCAGCAGCTTAGGAGGGTTTGCTGGAACTTCCTACAATGAGCAGTTCTTC
-,TRBV2,-,TRBJ2-5,CASSEGRRETQYF,TGTGCCAGCAGTGAAGGTCGGAGGGAGACCCAGTACTTC
TRBD2,TRBV30,-,TRBJ2-1,CAWSVGISGSKQFF,TGTGCCTGGAGTGTAGGTATTAGCGGGAGTAAGCAGTTCTTC
TRBD2,TRBV27,-,TRBJ2-1,CASSALAGPYNEQFF,TGTGCCAGCAGTGCGCTAGCGGGACCCTACAATGAGCAGTTCTTC
-,TRBV19,-,TRBJ2-5,CASSFDQETQYF,TGTGCCAGTAGCTTTGACCAAGAGACCCAGTACTTC
-,TRBV6-5,-,TRBJ1-5,CASSRQRSNQPQHF,TGTGCCAGCAGTCGACAAAGAAGCAATCAGCCCCAGCATTTT
-,TRBV19,-,TRBJ1-5,CASSIERGYNQPQHF,TGTGCCAGTAGTATAGAAAGAGGGTACAATCAGCCCCAGCATTTT
-,TRBV7-6,-,TRBJ1-4,CASSAQSGVNEKLFF,TGTGCCAGCAGCGCGCAGTCAGGGGTTAATGAAAAACTGTTTTTT
TRBD1,TRBV7-2,once,TRBJ2-7,CASTPIRDRAYEQYF,TGTGCCAGCACCCCTATCCGGGACAGGGCGTACGAGCAGTACTTC
-,TRBV9,-,TRBJ2-1,CASSVGGTEYNEQFF,TGTGCCAGCAGCGTAGGCGGGACAGAATACAATGAGCAGTTCTTC
-,TRBV5-6,-,TRBJ2-7,CASSPGVRYSYEQYF,TGTGCCAGCAGCCCAGGGGTCCGATACTCCTACGAGCAGTACTTC
-,TRBV19,-,TRBJ2-6,CASSIGGTGANVLTF,TGTGCCAGTAGTATAGGGGGCACTGGGGCCAACGTCCTGACTTTC
-,TRBV6-2/TRBV6-3,-,TRBJ2-1,CASSYRDNEQFF,TGTGCCAGCAGTTACCGGGACAATGAGCAGTTCTTC
-,TRBV4-3,-,TRBJ1-2,CASSQDSGRVYGYTF,TGCGCCAGCAGCCAAGACTCGGGCAGGGTGTATGGCTACACCTTC
TRBD1,TRBV7-2,-,TRBJ2-1,CASSVTGTENNEQFF,TGTGCCAGCAGCGTCACCGGGACAGAAAACAATGAGCAGTTCTTC
-,TRBV2,-,TRBJ1-1,CASRWDKNTEAFF,TGTGCCAGCAGGTGGGACAAGAACACTGAAGCTTTCTTT
-,TRBV5-1,once,TRBJ1-3,CASSLAQGASGNTIYF,TGCGCCAGCAGCTTGGCCCAAGGAGCCTCTGGAAACACCATATATTTT
-,TRBV28,-,TRBJ2-2,CASRPQPQGREHGELFF,TGTGCCAGCAGACCACAACCTCAGGGGAGAGAACACGGGGAGCTGTTTTTT
-,TRBV6-4,-,TRBJ2-1,CASSDSWGGANNEQFF,TGTGCCAGCAGTGACTCTTGGGGCGGGGCGAACAATGAGCAGTTCTTC
TRBD1,TRBV18,-,TRBJ2-2,CASSGTGDTGELFF,TGTGCCAGCTCAGGGACAGGGGACACCGGGGAGCTGTTTTTT
-,TRBV28,-,TRBJ2-7,CASTSEAYEQYF,TGTGCCAGCACCTCGGAGGCCTACGAGCAGTACTTC
TRBD2,TRBV6-1,-,TRBJ2-7,CASSETSGTYEQYF,TGTGCCAGCAGTGAAACTAGCGGAACCTACGAGCAGTACTTC
TRBD1,TRBV6-6,-,TRBJ1-2,CASSPRGPSNYGYTF,TGTGCCAGCTCCCCCAGGGGGCCTTCTAACTATGGCTACACCTTC
TRBD1,TRBV24-1,-,TRBJ1-4,CATSDFVTGAFNEKLFF,TGTGCCACCAGTGATTTTGTAACAGGGGCCTTTAATGAAAAACTGTTTTTT
-,TRBV11-1,-,TRBJ2-1,CASSLALDSYNEQFF,TGTGCCAGCAGCTTAGCACTCGACTCCTACAATGAGCAGTTCTTC
TRBD2,TRBV5-4,-,TRBJ2-3,CASGTSGTTDTQYF,TGTGCCAGCGGGACTAGCGGGACCACAGATACGCAGTATTTT
-,TRBV28,-,TRBJ2-7,CASSGTLDYQQYF,TGTGCCAGCTCCGGGACTCTAGACTACCAGCAGTACTTC
-,TRBV15,-,TRBJ2-7,CATSRSRDNYEQYF,TGTGCCACCAGCAGATCCCGGGACAACTACGAGCAGTACTTC
-,TRBV29-1,-,TRBJ1-2,CSVESGQRYGYTF,TGCAGCGTTGAATCAGGGCAACGATATGGCTACACCTTC
-,TRBV29-1,few,TRBJ2-2,CSVVHPQGHGELFF,TGCAGCGTTGTCCACCCGCAGGGTCACGGGGAGCTGTTTTTT